The subject of this entry is one TCR beta chain. This entry comes from a study of Ad26.COV2.S vaccination and SARS-CoV-2 variants. The V gene's germline CDR1 is SNHLY and CDR2 FYNNEI. CDR3 length: 15 residues. The V gene lost 6 bases and the J gene lost 3 bases, with 14 bases spanning the gap. Treatment reported: around 19 received Ad26.COV2.S at low or high dose, single or two shots; 5 received placebo; per-sample allocation not given. Vaccine and placebo recipients were sampled on day 63 after the first injection. Data came from immunoSEQ multiplex PCR; TCRdb stores just in-frame clones and leaves some out. The sample comprises hundreds of thousands of clones, 87% of which are singletons, and approximately 3.4% rests with the top ten.

The source of this sequence is a person aged 18-60 years who received the Ad26.COV2.S COVID-19 vaccine or a placebo. This chain links TRBV2 with TRBJ2-2; a weak D match, TRBD1 (8 bases). This specimen consisted of peripheral blood, obtained in a trial of Ad26.COV2.S vaccine versus placebo. This CDR3 is CASRIQGGDTGELFF. The CDR3 DNA reads as TGTGCCAGCAGAATACAGGGGGGGGACACCGGGGAGCTGTTTTTT.